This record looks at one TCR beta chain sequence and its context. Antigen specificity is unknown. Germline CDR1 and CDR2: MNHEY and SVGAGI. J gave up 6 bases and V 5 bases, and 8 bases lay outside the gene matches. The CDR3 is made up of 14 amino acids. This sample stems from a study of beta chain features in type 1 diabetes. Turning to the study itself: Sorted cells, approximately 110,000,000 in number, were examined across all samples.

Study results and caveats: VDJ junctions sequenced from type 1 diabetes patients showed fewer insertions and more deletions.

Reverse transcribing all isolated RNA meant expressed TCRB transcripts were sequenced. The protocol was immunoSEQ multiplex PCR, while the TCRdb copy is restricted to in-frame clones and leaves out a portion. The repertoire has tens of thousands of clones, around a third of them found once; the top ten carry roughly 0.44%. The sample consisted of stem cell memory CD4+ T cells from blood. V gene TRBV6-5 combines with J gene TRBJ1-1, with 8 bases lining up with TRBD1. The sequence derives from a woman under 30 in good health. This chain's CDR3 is CASSAAGGIAEAFF. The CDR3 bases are TGTGCCAGCAGTGCGGCAGGGGGCATCGCTGAAGCTTTCTTT.